Listed below are T cell receptor beta chains from one sample, sequenced in a study of blood T cells in healthy people across ages. MiXCR, applied by TCRdb to the 5' RACE reads, yields one record per CDR3 protein. The sample consists of 1.5 million to 2 million distinct CDR3 sequences, over 25% of them appearing once. Sequenced input: blood. The receptors were gathered from a woman between 25 and 40 years old in good health. Both conserved end residues are part of each CDR3. D genes are given only for firm matches. Clone sizes are given selectively: once, few, many, or a class where the clone is expanded.

v_gene,abundance,d_gene,j_gene,CDR3nt,CDR3aa
TRBV5-1,.,.,TRBJ1-5,TGCGCCAGCAGCTTGGCCTTGTTAAAGCAGCCCCAGCATTTT,CASSLALLKQPQHF
TRBV6-5,few,.,TRBJ1-5,TGTGCCAGCAGTTACGGGGGGCCTAATCAGCCCCAGCATTTT,CASSYGGPNQPQHF
TRBV12-3/TRBV12-4,few,.,TRBJ1-5,TGTGCCAGCAGTTTTCCCCGGAGAGGTCAGCCCCAGCATTTT,CASSFPRRGQPQHF
TRBV6-5,many,.,TRBJ2-7,TGTGCCAGCAGGACCAACGTTCGCGAGCAGTACTTC,CASRTNVREQYF
TRBV6-4,few,TRBD2,TRBJ2-3,TGTGCCAGCAGAGCGACTAGCGGGGGGGCAACAGATACGCAGTATTTT,CASRATSGGATDTQYF
TRBV5-5,.,.,TRBJ2-1,TGTGCCAGCAGCCAAACTAGAAATGATGAGCAGTTCTTC,CASSQTRNDEQFF
TRBV5-1,.,TRBD1,TRBJ1-1,TGCGCCAGCAGCTCCGGGACAGGGATAAGCACTGAAGCTTTCTTT,CASSSGTGISTEAFF
TRBV4-1,few,.,TRBJ1-1,TGCGCCAGCAGCCGACTTGTCGGGGTGAACACTGAAGCTTTCTTT,CASSRLVGVNTEAFF
TRBV5-1,few,TRBD1,TRBJ2-7,TGCGCCAGCAGCCGATCAGGGGGCTTTGGAAACGAGCAGTACTTC,CASSRSGGFGNEQYF
TRBV6-5,few,.,TRBJ1-2,TGTGCCAGCAGGGTTGTGGGGGCCGTCTATGGCTACACCTTC,CASRVVGAVYGYTF
TRBV14,few,.,TRBJ1-2,TGTGCCAGCAACCAAGATCTGGGGATCGGGGGTAATGGCTACACCTTC,CASNQDLGIGGNGYTF
TRBV6-2/TRBV6-3,.,TRBD2,TRBJ2-7,TGTGCCAGCACTCCCCTACCGGGAGGATGCGAGCAGTACTTC,CASTPLPGGCEQYF
TRBV7-6,.,.,TRBJ1-6,TGTGCCAGCAGCTTAGGGCAATCAAGCTCCTATAATTCACCCCTCCACTTT,CASSLGQSSSYNSPLHF
TRBV28,.,TRBD1,TRBJ2-2,TGTGCCGCCCGGGACAGAAACACCGGGGAGCTGTTTTTT,CAARDRNTGELFF
TRBV29-1,many,TRBD1,TRBJ1-2,TGCAGCGTTGAAGATCCCAACAGACAGGGGTACTATGGCTACACCTTC,CSVEDPNRQGYYGYTF
TRBV6-5,.,TRBD2,TRBJ2-3,TGTGCCAGCAGTTACGGGACTAGCCGAAATATGCAGTATTTT,CASSYGTSRNMQYF
TRBV4-1,.,TRBD2,TRBJ2-6,TGCGCCAGCAGCCAAGGCCTGGCGGGGGAGCGGCGGGGGGCCAACGTCCTGACTTTC,CASSQGLAGERRGANVLTF
TRBV20-1,.,.,TRBJ2-7,TGCAGTGCTAGTCTTATAAGCGGAAACTACAATGAGCAGTACTTC,CSASLISGNYNEQYF
TRBV5-1,.,.,TRBJ2-2,TGCGCCAGCAGCTTGACCAGGGACACCGGGGAGCTGCTTTTT,CASSLTRDTGELLF
TRBV6-5,.,.,TRBJ2-3,TGTGCCAGCAGTTACTTCCTTGGGGGGCGGGCTGATAGGAGCAGCACAGATACGCAGTATTTT,CASSYFLGGRADRSSTDTQYF
TRBV6-1,.,.,TRBJ2-2,TGTGCCGGTCGGACCGGAACGGGGGCCGGGGAGCTGTTTTTT,CAGRTGTGAGELFF
TRBV14,.,TRBD1,TRBJ2-7,TGTGCCAGCAGCCAAGGGACAGGGCGCTCCTACGAGCAGTACTTC,CASSQGTGRSYEQYF
TRBV4-3,few,.,TRBJ1-4,TGCGCCAGCAGCCAACCCCCGTACGCAATTAATGAAAAACTGTTTTTT,CASSQPPYAINEKLFF
TRBV5-5,.,.,TRBJ1-3,TGTGCCAGCAGCTCGGGGAGCCTCTCTGGAAACACCATATATTTT,CASSSGSLSGNTIYF
TRBV11-2,.,.,TRBJ1-1,TGTGCCAGCAGCTTAGAATCGGCCATGAACACTGAAGCTTTCTTT,CASSLESAMNTEAFF
TRBV12-3/TRBV12-4,many,.,TRBJ1-2,TGTGCCAGCAGTTTTAGGGACTCCGGCTACACCTTC,CASSFRDSGYTF
TRBV7-9,.,.,TRBJ1-2,TGTGCCGGCAGCCTACTAGTAGGCGCCTTCTACACCTTC,CAGSLLVGAFYTF
TRBV10-1,few,TRBD1,TRBJ2-1,TGCGCCAGCAGTCTAAGACAGGGTGGAAGTAATGAGCAGTTCTTC,CASSLRQGGSNEQFF
TRBV7-2,few,.,TRBJ1-1,TGTGCCAGCAGCCTGGGGCGGAGGGACACTGAAGCTTTCTTT,CASSLGRRDTEAFF
TRBV29-1,few,TRBD1,TRBJ2-5,TGCAGCGTCCCGTCGTCGGGACAGCAAGAGACCCAGTACTTC,CSVPSSGQQETQYF
TRBV20-1,.,TRBD2,TRBJ2-5,TGCAGTGCTAGAGATCGTCTAGCGGTTCAAGAGACCCAGTACTTC,CSARDRLAVQETQYF
TRBV7-9,many,TRBD1,TRBJ2-4,TGTGCCAGCAGCGCGTCGGGACAGAACATTCAGTACTTC,CASSASGQNIQYF
TRBV10-3,once,.,TRBJ2-3,TGTGCCGTCAGTGAGTACGCAGATACGCAGTATTTT,CAVSEYADTQYF
TRBV24-1,once,.,TRBJ2-5,TGTGCCACCAGTGACCCGACGGGACCAGGGGAGACCCAGTACTTC,CATSDPTGPGETQYF
TRBV28,.,.,TRBJ1-5,TGTGCCAGCAGTTTAAACAGGCAACTGTATAGCAATCAGCCCCAGCATTTT,CASSLNRQLYSNQPQHF
TRBV20-1,.,TRBD2,TRBJ2-7,TGCAGTGCTAGAGATCTTAGACTAGCGGGGTCAAAACCTGAGCAGTACTTC,CSARDLRLAGSKPEQYF
TRBV5-1,.,TRBD2,TRBJ2-3,TGCGCCAGCAGCCGGACTAGCGGGAGCCCAGATACGCAGTATTTT,CASSRTSGSPDTQYF
TRBV9,.,TRBD1,TRBJ1-1,TGTGCCAGCAGCGACCGACAGGGAACCATGAACACTGAAGCTTTCTTT,CASSDRQGTMNTEAFF
TRBV7-2,.,.,TRBJ1-4,TGTGCCAGCAGCTCCGGTCTGAGGGCAACTAATGAAAAGCTGTTTTTT,CASSSGLRATNEKLFF
TRBV12-5,.,TRBD1,TRBJ1-6,TGTGCTAGTGGTTTCCTAATCAACGGGACAGGGTATGAATCCTATAATTCACCCCTCCACTTT,CASGFLINGTGYESYNSPLHF
TRBV27,.,TRBD2,TRBJ2-3,TGTGCCATCAGAAGGGGAGGGGACCGCCAAACAGATACGCAGTATTTT,CAIRRGGDRQTDTQYF
TRBV3-1,.,.,TRBJ1-2,TGTGCCAGCAGCCCCCTGTCAGGACCTTATGGCTACACCTTC,CASSPLSGPYGYTF
TRBV6-6,few,.,TRBJ1-1,TGTGCCAGCAGTTACGCGGGACGTGAGAACACTGAAGCTTTCTTT,CASSYAGRENTEAFF
TRBV6-6,.,.,TRBJ1-1,TGTGCCAGCAGTTATCATACGGGGTCGAACACTGAAGCTTTCTTT,CASSYHTGSNTEAFF
TRBV6-6,.,TRBD1,TRBJ1-5,TGTGACAGCAGCCAAGACAGGGTAGAGCCCCAGCATTTT,CDSSQDRVEPQHF
TRBV12-3/TRBV12-4,few,TRBD1,TRBJ1-2,TGTGCCAGCAGTCCCCCAACCTCGGGACAGACTAACTATGGCTACACCTTC,CASSPPTSGQTNYGYTF
TRBV7-9,.,TRBD1,TRBJ2-1,TGTGCCAGCAGCCACACAGGGGCCAATCGGAATGAGCAGTTCTTC,CASSHTGANRNEQFF
TRBV10-3,many,.,TRBJ2-3,TGTGCCATCAGTGAGCCCCGGACTAATACGCAGTATTTT,CAISEPRTNTQYF
TRBV2,few,.,TRBJ2-3,TGTGCCAGCAGTGAAGCCAGGGAGAGCACAGATACGCAGTATTTT,CASSEARESTDTQYF
TRBV5-1,.,TRBD2,TRBJ2-1,TGCGCCAGCAGCTTGGAACTAGCGGGGGGCACTTCCAGAAATGAGCAGTTCTTC,CASSLELAGGTSRNEQFF
TRBV5-1,.,TRBD2,TRBJ2-7,TGCGCCAGCAGCCACGACCCACAGCGGGGGACCCCCTACGAGCAGTACTTC,CASSHDPQRGTPYEQYF
TRBV20-1,.,.,TRBJ1-1,TGCAGTGCTAGCCGATTTGGAAAGGGCGACACCGAAGCTTTCTTT,CSASRFGKGDTEAFF
TRBV2,.,.,TRBJ2-4,TGTGCCAGCATTCCCGATATAGGGGACATTCAGTACTTC,CASIPDIGDIQYF
TRBV2,.,.,TRBJ1-5,TGTGCCACGGGAGGAGGTAATAGCAATCAGCCCCAGCATTTT,CATGGGNSNQPQHF